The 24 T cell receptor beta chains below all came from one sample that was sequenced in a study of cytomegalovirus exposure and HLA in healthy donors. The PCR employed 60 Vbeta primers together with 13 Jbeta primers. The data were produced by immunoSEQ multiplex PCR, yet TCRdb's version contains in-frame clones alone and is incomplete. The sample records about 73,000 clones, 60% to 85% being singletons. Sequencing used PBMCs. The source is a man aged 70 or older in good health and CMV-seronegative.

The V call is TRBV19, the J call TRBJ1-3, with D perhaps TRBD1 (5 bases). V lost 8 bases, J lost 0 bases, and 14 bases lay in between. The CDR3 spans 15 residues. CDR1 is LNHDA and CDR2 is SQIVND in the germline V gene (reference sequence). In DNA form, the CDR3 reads TGTGCCAGTGCCCGGGAGGGGTTCTCTGGAAACACCATATATTTT. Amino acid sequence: CASAREGFSGNTIYF. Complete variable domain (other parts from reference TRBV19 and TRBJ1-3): DGGITQSPKYLFRKEGQNVTLSCEQNLNHDAMYWYRQDPGQGLRLIYYSQIVNDFQKGDIAEGYSVSREKKESFPLTVTSAQKNPTAFYLCASAREGFSGNTIYFGEGSWLTVV.

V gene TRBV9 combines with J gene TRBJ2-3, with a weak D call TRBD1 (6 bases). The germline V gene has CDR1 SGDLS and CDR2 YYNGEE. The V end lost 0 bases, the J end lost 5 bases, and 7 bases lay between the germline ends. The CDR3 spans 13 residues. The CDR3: CASSVGGGDTQYF. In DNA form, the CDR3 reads TGTGCCAGCAGCGTAGGAGGGGGAGATACGCAGTATTTT.

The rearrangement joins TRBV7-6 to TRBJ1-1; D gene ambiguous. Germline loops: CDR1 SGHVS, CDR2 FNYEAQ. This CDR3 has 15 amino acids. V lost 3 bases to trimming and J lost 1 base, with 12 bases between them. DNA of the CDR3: TGTGCCAGCAGCTTTGCCCCGGCGGGGAACACTGAAGCTTTCTTT. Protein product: CASSFAPAGNTEAFF.

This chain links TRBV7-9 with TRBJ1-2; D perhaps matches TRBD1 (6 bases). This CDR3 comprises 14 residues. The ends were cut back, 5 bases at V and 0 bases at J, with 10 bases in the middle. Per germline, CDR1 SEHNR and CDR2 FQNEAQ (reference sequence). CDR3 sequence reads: CASSVGGPNYGYTF. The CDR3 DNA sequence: TGTGCCAGCAGCGTGGGGGGGCCTAACTATGGCTACACCTTC.

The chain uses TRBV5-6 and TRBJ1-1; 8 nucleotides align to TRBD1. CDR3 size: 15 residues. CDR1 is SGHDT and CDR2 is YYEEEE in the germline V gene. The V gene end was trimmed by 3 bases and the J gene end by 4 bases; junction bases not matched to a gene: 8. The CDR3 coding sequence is TGTGCCAGCAGCTCTCTTGACAGGGGCGGCACTGAAGCTTTCTTT. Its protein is CASSSLDRGGTEAFF.

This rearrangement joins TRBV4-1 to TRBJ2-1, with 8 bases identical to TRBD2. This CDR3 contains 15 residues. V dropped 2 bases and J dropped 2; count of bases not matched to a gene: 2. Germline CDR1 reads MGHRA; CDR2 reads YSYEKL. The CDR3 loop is CASSQQAGAYNEQFF. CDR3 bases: TGCGCCAGCAGCCAACAAGCGGGAGCCTACAATGAGCAGTTCTTC.

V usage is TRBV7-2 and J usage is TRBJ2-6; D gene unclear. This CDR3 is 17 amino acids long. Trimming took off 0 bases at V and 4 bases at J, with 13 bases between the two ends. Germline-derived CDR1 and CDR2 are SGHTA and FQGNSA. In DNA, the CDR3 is TGTGCCAGCAGCTTAGCATTGGCCCGGAGAGGGGCCAACGTCCTGACTTTC. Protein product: CASSLALARRGANVLTF.

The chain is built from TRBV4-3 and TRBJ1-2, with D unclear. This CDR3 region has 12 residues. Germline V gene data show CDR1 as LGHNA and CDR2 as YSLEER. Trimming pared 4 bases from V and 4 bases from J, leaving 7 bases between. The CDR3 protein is CASSREGYGYTF. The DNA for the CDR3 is TGCGCCAGCAGCCGCGAGGGCTATGGCTACACCTTC.

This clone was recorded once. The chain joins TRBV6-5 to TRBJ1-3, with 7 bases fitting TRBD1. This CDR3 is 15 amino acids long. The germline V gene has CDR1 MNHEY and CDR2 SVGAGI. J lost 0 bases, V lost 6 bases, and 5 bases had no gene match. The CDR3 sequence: CASSRGTASGNTIYF. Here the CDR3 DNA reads TGTGCCAGCAGCCGAGGGACAGCCTCTGGAAACACCATATATTTT.

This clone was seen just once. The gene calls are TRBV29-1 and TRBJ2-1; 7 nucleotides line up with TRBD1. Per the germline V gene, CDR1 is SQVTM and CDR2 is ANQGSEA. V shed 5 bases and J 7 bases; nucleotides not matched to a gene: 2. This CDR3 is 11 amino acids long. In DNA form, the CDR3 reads TGCAGCGTTCACAGGGGTAATGAGCAGTTCTTC. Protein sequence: CSVHRGNEQFF.

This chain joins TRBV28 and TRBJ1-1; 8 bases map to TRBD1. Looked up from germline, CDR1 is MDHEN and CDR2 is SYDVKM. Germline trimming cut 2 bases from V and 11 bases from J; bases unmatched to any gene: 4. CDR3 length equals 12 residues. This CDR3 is CASSLQGALAFF. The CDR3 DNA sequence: TGTGCCAGCAGTTTACAGGGGGCCTTGGCTTTCTTT.

CDR3 in amino acids: CASRRTASYEQYF. DNA of the CDR3: TGTGCCAGCAGAAGGACAGCTTCCTACGAGCAGTACTTC. The chain combines TRBV28 with TRBJ2-7; D is perhaps TRBD1 (6 bases). Germline V gene lookup returns CDR1 MDHEN and CDR2 SYDVKM. This CDR3 comprises 13 residues. Trimming removed 6 bases at V and 1 base at J, with 10 bases between. Using reference TRBV28 and TRBJ2-7 for the parts outside the CDR3, the full variable domain is DVKVTQSSRYLVKRTGEKVFLECVQDMDHENMFWYRQDPGLGLRLIYFSYDVKMKEKGDIPEGYSVSREKKERFSLILESASTNQTSMYLCASRRTASYEQYFGPGTRLTVT.

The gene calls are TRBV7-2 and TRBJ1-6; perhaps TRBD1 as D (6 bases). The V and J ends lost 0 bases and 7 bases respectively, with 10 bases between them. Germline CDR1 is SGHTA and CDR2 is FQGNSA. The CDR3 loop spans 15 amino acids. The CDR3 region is CASSLARQENSPLHF. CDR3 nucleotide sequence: TGTGCCAGCAGCTTAGCACGACAGGAAAATTCACCCCTCCACTTT.

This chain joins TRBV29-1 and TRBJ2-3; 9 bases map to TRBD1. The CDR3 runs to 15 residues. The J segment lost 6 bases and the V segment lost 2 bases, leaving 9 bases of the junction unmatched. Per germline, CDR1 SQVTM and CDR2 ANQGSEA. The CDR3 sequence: CSVETGGVRLDTQYF. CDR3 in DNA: TGCAGCGTTGAAACAGGGGGCGTCAGGTTGGATACGCAGTATTTT.

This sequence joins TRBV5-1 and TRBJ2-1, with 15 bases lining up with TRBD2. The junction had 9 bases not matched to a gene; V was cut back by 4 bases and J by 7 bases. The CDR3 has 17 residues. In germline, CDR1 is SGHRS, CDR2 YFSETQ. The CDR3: CASSNGLAGGRGNEQFF. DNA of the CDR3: TGCGCCAGCAGCAATGGACTAGCGGGAGGGCGGGGGAATGAGCAGTTCTTC.

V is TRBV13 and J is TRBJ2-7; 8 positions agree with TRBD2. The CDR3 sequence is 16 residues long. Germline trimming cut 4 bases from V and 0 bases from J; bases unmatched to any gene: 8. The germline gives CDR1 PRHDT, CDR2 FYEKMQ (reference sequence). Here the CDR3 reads CASSWAGGAGSYEQYF. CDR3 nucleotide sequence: TGTGCCAGCAGCTGGGCCGGGGGGGCCGGCTCCTACGAGCAGTACTTC.

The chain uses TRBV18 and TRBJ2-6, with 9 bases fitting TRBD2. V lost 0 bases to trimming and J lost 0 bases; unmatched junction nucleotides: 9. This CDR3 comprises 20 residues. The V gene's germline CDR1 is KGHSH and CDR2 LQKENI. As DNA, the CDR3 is TGTGCCAGCTCACCACCGGTAATTGGCGGGAGGGCCTCTGGGGCCAACGTCCTGACTTTC. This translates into CASSPPVIGGRASGANVLTF.

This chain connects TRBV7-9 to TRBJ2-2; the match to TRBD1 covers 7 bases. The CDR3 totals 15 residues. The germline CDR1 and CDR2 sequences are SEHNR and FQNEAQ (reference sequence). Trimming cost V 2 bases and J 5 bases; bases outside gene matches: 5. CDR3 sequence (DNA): TGTGCCAGCAGCTTAACAGGGGTCGGGACCGGGGAGCTGTTTTTT. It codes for CASSLTGVGTGELFF.

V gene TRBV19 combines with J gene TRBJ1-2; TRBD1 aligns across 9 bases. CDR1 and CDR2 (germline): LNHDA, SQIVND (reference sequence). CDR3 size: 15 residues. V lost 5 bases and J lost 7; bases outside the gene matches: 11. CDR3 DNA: TGTGCCAGTAGTCCTTCCGGGACAGGGTTGTGTGGCTACACCTTC. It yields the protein CASSPSGTGLCGYTF.

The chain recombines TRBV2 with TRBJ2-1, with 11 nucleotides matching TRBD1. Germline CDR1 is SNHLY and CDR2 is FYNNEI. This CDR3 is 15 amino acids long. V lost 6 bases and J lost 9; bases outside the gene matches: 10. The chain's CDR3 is CASRPGTGGWGEQFF. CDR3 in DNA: TGTGCCAGCAGACCCGGGACAGGGGGTTGGGGTGAGCAGTTCTTC.

The CDR3 region has the DNA TGCGCCAGCAGAGTGGGCGGGACTAGCACAGATACGCAGTATTTT. Its translation is CASRVGGTSTDTQYF. The chain carries TRBV10-2 and TRBJ2-3, with TRBD2 as a possible D gene (6 bases). The V end lost 6 bases, the J end lost 0 bases, and 13 bases lay between the germline ends. Germline values: CDR1 WSHSY, CDR2 SAAADI. There are 15 residues in the CDR3.

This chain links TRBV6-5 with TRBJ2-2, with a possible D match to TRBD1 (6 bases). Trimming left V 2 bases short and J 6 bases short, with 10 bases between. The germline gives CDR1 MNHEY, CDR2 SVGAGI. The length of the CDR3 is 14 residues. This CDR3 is CASSYEGVSGELFF. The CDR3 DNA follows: TGTGCCAGCAGTTACGAGGGGGTCTCCGGGGAGCTGTTTTTT.

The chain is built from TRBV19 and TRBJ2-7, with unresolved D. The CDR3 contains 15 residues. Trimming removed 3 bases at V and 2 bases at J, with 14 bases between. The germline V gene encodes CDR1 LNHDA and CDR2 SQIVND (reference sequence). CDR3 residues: CASSMESAPPYEQYF. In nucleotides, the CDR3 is TGTGCCAGTAGTATGGAGTCGGCCCCCCCCTACGAGCAGTACTTC.

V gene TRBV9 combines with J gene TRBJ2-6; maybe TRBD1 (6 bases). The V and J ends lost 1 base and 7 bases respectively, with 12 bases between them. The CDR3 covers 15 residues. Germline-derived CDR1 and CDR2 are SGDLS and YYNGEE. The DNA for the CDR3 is TGTGCCAGCAGCGTATTCGACAGGCGAGCCAACGTCCTGACTTTC. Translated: CASSVFDRRANVLTF.